The 29 T cell receptor beta chains below come from one sample, sequenced in a study of CD8 T cells in ankylosing spondylitis. Via MiXCR, TCRdb re-called the 5' RACE reads, giving one row per CDR3 protein. In the table there are approximately 260,000 distinct CDR3 sequences, 18% of which are singletons. Material: blood, either unsorted or a sorted T cell fraction (not recorded which). These receptors were collected from a male donor with ankylosing spondylitis or in good health (not recorded which).

The chain links TRBV27 to TRBJ2-7; TRBD1 aligns across 7 bases. The CDR3 spans 15 residues. Germline V gene sequence: CDR1 MNHEY, CDR2 SMNVEV (reference sequence). V trimming: 0 bases; J trimming: 4 bases; junction bases outside the gene matches: 6. This chain's CDR3 is CASSLSYGTDYEQYF. The CDR3 DNA reads TGTGCCAGCAGTTTATCGTATGGGACAGATTACGAGCAGTACTTC.

The chain links TRBV28 to TRBJ2-3, with 7 bases that match TRBD1. V was pared by 6 bases and J by 1 base, with 7 bases of the junction left unmatched. The V gene's germline CDR1 is MDHEN and CDR2 SYDVKM. This CDR3 region has 15 residues. CDR3 DNA: TGTGCCAGCAGCCCAGACAGGGTTGGCACAGATACGCAGTATTTT. Translation: CASSPDRVGTDTQYF.

This clonotype was seen repeatedly, ten times or more. The chain is built from TRBV29-1 and TRBJ1-1, with TRBD1 matching over 8 bases. With 6 bases clipped from V and 1 base from J, the junction kept 7 bases outside the gene matches. The germline V gene has CDR1 SQVTM and CDR2 ANQGSEA. The CDR3 has 14 residues. Written as DNA, the CDR3 is TGCAGCGTAAGCCCCGGGACAGGGAACACTGAAGCTTTCTTT. It translates to CSVSPGTGNTEAFF.

This clonotype was seen more than once but under ten times. The chain joins TRBV6-1 to TRBJ1-2; TRBD1 might be the D (6 bases). Trimming shortened V by 8 bases and J by 4 bases, and 14 bases separated the two germline ends. The CDR3 is 13 residues long. Germline V gene lookup returns CDR1 MNHNS and CDR2 SASEGT. The CDR3 here is CASGGPVFYGYTF. The CDR3 region has the DNA TGTGCCAGCGGGGGGCCCGTGTTCTATGGCTACACCTTC.

This clonotype was found a few times. One junction end disagrees with the germline gene, perhaps due to a read error. J is TRBJ2-2 and V is TRBV29-1; 10 bases align to TRBD1. This CDR3 region has 13 residues. Per germline, CDR1 SQVTM and CDR2 ANQGSEA. CDR3 nucleotides: TGCAGCGTCGAAGGACAGGGGGCCGGGGAGCTGTTTTTT. Protein: CSVEGQGAGELFF.

This clonotype was counted between two and nine times. The chain is built from TRBV21-1 and TRBJ2-7. TRBV21-1 is shown as a pseudogene. This CDR3 spans 12 amino acids. The CDR3 is CASSKAIAEQYF. DNA of the CDR3: TGTGCCAGCAGCAAAGCGATCGCAGAGCAGTACTTC.

The J gene is TRBJ2-7, the V gene TRBV18; no reliable D call. The CDR3 extends over 13 amino acids. V was clipped by 3 bases and J by 3 bases, with 9 bases between them. CDR1 and CDR2 (germline): KGHSH, LQKENI. CDR3 sequence reads: CASSPDDGYEQYF. The CDR3 region has the DNA TGTGCCAGCTCACCGGACGACGGCTACGAGCAGTACTTC.

This clonotype was counted a few times. J is TRBJ2-5 and V is TRBV15, with 9 bases fitting TRBD2. Germline loops: CDR1 LNHNV, CDR2 YYDKDF (reference sequence). The length of the CDR3 is 17 residues. V trimming: 0 bases; J trimming: 5 bases; junction bases outside the gene matches: 10. The CDR3 is CATSRDRGGRADETQYF. CDR3 in DNA: TGTGCCACCAGCAGAGATCGGGGCGGGAGGGCCGATGAGACCCAGTACTTC.

This clonotype was seen more than once but under ten times. The chain combines TRBV29-1 with TRBJ2-7, with 7 positions matching TRBD1. The CDR3 sequence is 13 residues long. V was clipped by 2 bases and J by 5 bases; unmatched bases: 6. CDR1 and CDR2 from the germline V gene are SQVTM and ANQGSEA. CDR3 nucleotides: TGCAGCGTTGAAAGACAGGGTTCCGACGAGCAGTACTTC. Protein sequence: CSVERQGSDEQYF.

In nucleotides, the CDR3 is TGTGCCAGCAGCACGGACACTTACACCGGGGAGCTGTTTTTT. Amino acids: CASSTDTYTGELFF. This sequence joins TRBV6-1 and TRBJ2-2, with D tentatively TRBD1 (5 bases). The germline gives CDR1 MNHNS, CDR2 SASEGT. This CDR3 comprises 14 residues. With 6 bases removed from V and 3 bases from J, the gap between germline ends came to 11 bases.

The rearrangement joins TRBV11-2 to TRBJ2-1; D remains unclear. This CDR3 spans 15 amino acids. Trimming took 6 bases from V and 0 from J, leaving 12 bases between them. CDR1 is SGHAT and CDR2 is FQNNGV in the germline V gene. The chain's CDR3 is CASRFLGSSYNEQFF. DNA for the CDR3: TGTGCCAGCAGATTCCTAGGAAGCTCCTACAATGAGCAGTTCTTC.

The gene calls are TRBV5-1 and TRBJ1-2; D is ambiguous. Trimming stripped 0 bases from V and 6 bases from J, with 6 bases between. CDR1 is SGHRS, CDR2 YFSETQ, per germline. The CDR3 is made up of 12 amino acids. The CDR3 DNA reads TGCGCCAGCAGCTTGGATGGGGATGGCTACACCTTC. As protein: CASSLDGDGYTF.

The chain links TRBV6-5 to TRBJ2-2, with D unresolved. The CDR3 covers 15 residues. V was shortened by 0 bases and J by 2 bases, with 7 bases between the two germline ends. Germline V gene lookup returns CDR1 MNHEY and CDR2 SVGAGI. The CDR3, as DNA: TGTGCCAGCAGTTACTCGATATCTAACACCGGGGAGCTGTTTTTT. Translated, it gives CASSYSISNTGELFF.

This clonotype occurred many times. CDR3 bases: TGTGCCAGCAGTGCGCCCCAGGGGAGTAGCACAGATACGCAGTATTTT. Amino acid sequence: CASSAPQGSSTDTQYF. The genes are TRBV12-3 or TRBV12-4 and TRBJ2-3, with D perhaps TRBD1 (6 bases). CDR3 length: 16 amino acids. The ends were cut back, 5 bases at V and 0 bases at J, with 15 bases in the middle.

This clonotype was detected ten times or more. A junction boundary mismatches the germline segment, possibly from a read error. The chain carries TRBV12-3 or TRBV12-4 and TRBJ2-2; unclear D gene. CDR3 size: 14 residues. This CDR3 reads CASSFGRNTGELFF. The CDR3 DNA is TGCGCCAGCAGCTTCGGCAGAAACACCGGGGAGCTGTTTTTT.

This clonotype has just a few counts. The chain has TRBV18 and TRBJ2-1; 14 nucleotides line up with TRBD2. Germline V gene sequence: CDR1 KGHSH, CDR2 LQKENI. V lost 4 bases and J lost 10; bases outside the gene matches: 9. The CDR3 is 16 residues long. The CDR3 region is CASSLTGLAGADEQFF. The CDR3, as DNA: TGTGCCAGCTCACTTACGGGACTAGCGGGAGCGGACGAGCAGTTCTTC.

This clonotype was counted only a few times. This chain joins TRBV7-9 and TRBJ2-7; no firm D call. This CDR3 has 13 residues. Deletions cut 6 bases from V and 2 bases from J, with 11 bases between. CDR1 SEHNR and CDR2 FQNEAQ come from the germline V gene (reference sequence). CDR3 protein: CASRSGSAYEQYF. The DNA of the CDR3 is TGTGCCAGCAGATCAGGTTCCGCCTACGAGCAGTACTTC. Complete variable domain (other parts from reference TRBV7-9 and TRBJ2-7): DTGVSQNPRHKITKRGQNVTFRCDPISEHNRLYWYRQTLGQGPEFLTYFQNEAQLEKSRLLSDRFSAERPKGSFSTLEIQRTEQGDSAMYLCASRSGSAYEQYFGPGTRLTVT.

This clonotype has a handful of counts. The chain carries TRBV4-1 and TRBJ2-5; D gene uncertain. CDR3 length equals 13 residues. CDR1 and CDR2 from the germline V gene are MGHRA and YSYEKL. Trimming pared 0 bases from V and 7 bases from J, leaving 9 bases between. The CDR3, as DNA: TGCGCCAGCAGCCAAGACGGCGGTGTGACCCAGTACTTC. Its translation is CASSQDGGVTQYF.

This clonotype was counted only a few times. The rearrangement joins TRBV5-1 to TRBJ2-4; perhaps TRBD2 as D (7 bases). The CDR3 consists of 13 residues. Germline V gene sequence: CDR1 SGHRS, CDR2 YFSETQ. V was clipped by 4 bases and J by 8 bases, with 13 bases between them. The CDR3 bases are TGCGCCAGCAGCCGCAGGGGAGGGGACATTCAGTACTTC. Protein product: CASSRRGGDIQYF.

This clonotype was detected ten times or more. J is TRBJ2-7 and V is TRBV27; D gene unclear. This CDR3 comprises 14 residues. The V gene lost 4 bases and the J gene lost 0 bases, with 10 bases spanning the gap. CDR1 and CDR2 from the germline V gene are MNHEY and SMNVEV (reference sequence). The CDR3 coding sequence is TGTGCCAGCAGTTCTGACTTAATCTCCTACGAGCAGTACTTC. Its protein is CASSSDLISYEQYF.

There are many counts of this clonotype. The chain combines TRBV9 with TRBJ2-3, with D maybe TRBD2 (5 bases). Trimming shortened V by 2 bases and J by 0 bases, and 10 bases separated the two germline ends. Germline V gene lookup returns CDR1 SGDLS and CDR2 YYNGEE. CDR3 size: 15 residues. This chain's CDR3 is CASSVGGSSTDTQYF. CDR3 sequence (DNA): TGTGCCAGCAGCGTCGGCGGGTCTAGCACAGATACGCAGTATTTT.

This clonotype was seen only a few times. This sequence joins TRBV6-5 and TRBJ2-7; D uncertain. The germline V and J ends were trimmed by 2 bases and 3 bases, with 14 bases remaining between them. CDR1 is MNHEY, CDR2 SVGAGI, per germline. The length of the CDR3 is 15 residues. The CDR3 spells CASSYVVPSGYEQYF. The DNA for the CDR3 is TGTGCCAGCAGTTACGTGGTTCCCTCGGGCTACGAGCAGTACTTC.

The chain links TRBV20-1 to TRBJ2-1, with 13 bases identical to TRBD2. V trimming: 0 bases; J trimming: 9 bases; junction bases outside the gene matches: 8. Per the germline V gene, CDR1 is DFQATT and CDR2 is SNEGSKA (reference sequence). The CDR3 extends over 16 amino acids. The CDR3 coding sequence is TGCAGTGCTAGAGACTTAAGACTAGCGGGAGGTATTGAGCAGTTCTTC. Amino acids: CSARDLRLAGGIEQFF.

This chain uses TRBV29-1 with TRBJ2-2; D is possibly TRBD2 (5 bases). Germline V CDR1 and CDR2: SQVTM, ANQGSEA. Trimming removed 4 bases from V and 4 bases from J, with 13 bases in between. The CDR3 runs 14 residues. CDR3 in DNA: TGCAGCGTTGGGAATCTAGCTAGCACCGGGGAGCTGTTTTTT. Residues: CSVGNLASTGELFF.

The rearrangement uses TRBV6-5 and TRBJ2-1; TRBD2 matches at 7 bases. Looked up from germline, CDR1 is MNHEY and CDR2 is SVGAGI. J gave up 5 bases and V 0 bases, and 10 bases lay outside the gene matches. This CDR3 is built from 17 residues. The CDR3 DNA sequence: TGTGCCAGCAGTTACTCCCCTGTTTGGGAGGGCCACAATGAGCAGTTCTTC. Translating gives CASSYSPVWEGHNEQFF.

The sample holds a few counts of this clonotype. The CDR3: CASSHSGRKEQYF. CDR3 coding DNA: TGTGCCAGCAGTCATAGCGGGAGAAAAGAGCAGTACTTC. The chain employs TRBV12-3 or TRBV12-4 and TRBJ2-7; 9 bases match TRBD2. The CDR3 has 13 residues. Losses at the gene ends were 5 bases for V and 7 bases for J; bases not matched to a gene: 6.

This chain joins TRBV29-1 and TRBJ2-5; D may be TRBD1 or TRBD2 (6 bases each). V lost 4 bases and J lost 2, with 11 bases in between. Germline CDR1 is SQVTM and CDR2 is ANQGSEA. The CDR3 consists of 13 residues. CDR3 sequence: CSVVGGGQETQYF. CDR3 nucleotide sequence: TGCAGCGTTGTGGGGGGCGGACAAGAGACCCAGTACTTC. The variable domain in full, completed from reference TRBV29-1 and TRBJ2-5, reads SAVISQKPSRDICQRGTSLTIQCQVDSQVTMMFWYRQQPGQSLTLIATANQGSEATYESGFVIDKFPISRPNLTFSTLTVSNMSPEDSSIYLCSVVGGGQETQYFGPGTRLLVL.

In its sample, this clonotype was seen a few times. The CDR3 spells CSVASPSGIYEQYF. CDR3 DNA: TGCAGCGTTGCCTCTCCTAGCGGTATCTACGAGCAGTACTTC. V and J are TRBV29-1 and TRBJ2-7; 7 bases are shared with TRBD2. V shed 4 bases, J shed 3 bases, and the junction held 9 bases outside the gene matches. Germline V gives CDR1 SQVTM, CDR2 ANQGSEA. The CDR3 totals 14 residues.

The sample holds a few counts of this clonotype. J is TRBJ2-5 and V is TRBV12-3 or TRBV12-4, with D perhaps TRBD1 or TRBD2 (5 bases each). Trimming removed 2 bases at V and 0 bases at J, with 16 bases between. The CDR3 loop spans 17 amino acids. The CDR3 here is CASSLWGPSFYQETQYF. CDR3 DNA sequence: TGTGCCAGCAGTTTATGGGGACCGTCCTTTTACCAAGAGACCCAGTACTTC.